This T cell receptor (beta chain) derives from a study of spatial heterogeneity in lung cancer. Broader study findings: Counts of expanded intratumoral alpha and beta TCRs tracked tumor mutation counts.

Time point of the sample: sample taken at primary tumor resection. Whole RNA, isolated from tumor, nontumor lung or frozen PBMC, was sequenced without prior sorting. As for this clonotype: What it binds is not known.

This CDR3 is built from 17 residues. Trimming removed 3 bases from V and 0 bases from J; junction bases left unmatched: 11. CDR1 and CDR2 (germline): MDHEN, SYDVKM. TCRdb fed the 5' RACE reads into MiXCR, producing one record per CDR3 protein. The sample comprises about 6,800 distinct CDR3 sequences, 11% to 15% of which are singletons, and 9% rests with the top ten. The clonotype was recovered from a female donor with early-stage non-small cell lung cancer. Sequences were derived from lung tumor tissue, sampled at surgery. This rearrangement joins TRBV28 to TRBJ2-7; 7 bases fit TRBD2. Here the CDR3 reads CASSFGGAGLHSYEQYF. The DNA for the CDR3 is TGTGCCAGCAGTTTCGGGGGAGCGGGACTACACTCCTACGAGCAGTACTTC.